Included here is one T cell receptor (beta chain) sequence, with context. Antigen specificity is unknown. The source of the sample is a study of post-analysis software for immune sequencing data. Study in general: The study covered relapsing-remitting, secondary progressive and progressive-relapsing courses of multiple sclerosis. Study-level points and caveats: In patients, about 5 TRBV segments were more frequent than in controls, with TRBV5-6, TRBV5-1 and TRBV20-1 among them. Patients with multiple sclerosis recorded significantly lower normalized Chao1 diversity than controls, the study found. With F measure, samples from one preparation batch clustered together strongly.

The TCR beta cDNA libraries carried unique molecular identifiers. Around 500,000 cDNA molecules were obtained from around 1 to 9.1 million T cells. TCRdb re-analysed the PCR reads in MiXCR, keeping a single row per CDR3 protein. This sample has 750,000 to 900,000 distinct CDR3 sequences, with around 45% found just once. This CDR3 region has 15 residues. V lost 2 bases to trimming and J lost 2 bases; unmatched junction nucleotides: 3. CDR1 and CDR2 (germline): MNHNS, SASEGT. The chain combines TRBV6-1 with TRBJ2-7, with TRBD2 identical over 10 bases. Sequencing was carried out using blood. This clonotype originated in a girl aged 10 to 17 with multiple sclerosis. The CDR3 here is CASSEPSGSPYEQYF. The DNA of the CDR3 is TGTGCCAGCAGTGAACCTAGCGGGAGCCCCTACGAGCAGTACTTC.